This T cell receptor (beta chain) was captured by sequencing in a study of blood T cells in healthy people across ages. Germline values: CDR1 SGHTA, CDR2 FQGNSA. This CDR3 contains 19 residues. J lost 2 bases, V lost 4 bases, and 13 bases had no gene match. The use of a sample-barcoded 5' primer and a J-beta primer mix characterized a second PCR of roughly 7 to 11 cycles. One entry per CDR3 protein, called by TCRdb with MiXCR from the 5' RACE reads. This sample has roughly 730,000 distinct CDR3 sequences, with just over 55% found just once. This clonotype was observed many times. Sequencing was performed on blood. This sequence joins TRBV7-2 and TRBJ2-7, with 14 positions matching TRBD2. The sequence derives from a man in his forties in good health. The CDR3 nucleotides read TGTGCCAGCAGCTACAGGCCCCCCTCGACTAGCGGGAGGGCCTACGAGCAGTACTTC. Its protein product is CASSYRPPSTSGRAYEQYF.